Listed below are T cell receptor beta chains from one sample, sequenced in a study of blood T cell repertoires in COVID-19. Sequencing used immunoSEQ multiplex PCR; TCRdb keeps in-frame clones, though not all of them. The sample includes about 300,000 clones, about nine tenths of them seen just once. The sequenced sample was peripheral blood. These receptors all stem from a young woman who had recovered from COVID-19. CDR3s include the opening cysteine and the closing phenylalanine or tryptophan. The D gene is left open where the match is weak. The size of a clone is reported for some rows only, either as once, few or many, or as a class for expanded clones.

clone size | J gene | V gene | D gene | CDR3 DNA | CDR3 protein
NA | TRBJ1-2 | TRBV30 | TRBD1 | TGTGCCTGGAGGGGACAGGAAACCCTCTATGGCTACACCTTC | CAWRGQETLYGYTF
NA | TRBJ2-3 | TRBV10-3 | TRBD2 | TGTGCCATCAGTAGCGGGACCGAGGATACGCAGTATTTT | CAISSGTEDTQYF
NA | TRBJ2-1 | TRBV2 | TRBD2 | TGTGCCAGCAGTGAAGCGTTAAGCGGGGGGCAAAATGAGCAGTTCTTC | CASSEALSGGQNEQFF
NA | TRBJ2-3 | TRBV2 | TRBD2 | TGTGCCAGTGTAACTAGCGCGGGCACAGATACGCAGTATTTT | CASVTSAGTDTQYF
few | TRBJ1-5 | TRBV12-3/TRBV12-4 | NA | TGTGCCAGCAGTCGAGCGGGGTTTCAGCCCCAGCATTTT | CASSRAGFQPQHF
NA | TRBJ2-2 | TRBV5-1 | TRBD2 | TGCGCCAGCAAACATACTAGCGGGGGCGCGAACACCGGGGAGCTGTTTTTT | CASKHTSGGANTGELFF
NA | TRBJ1-6 | TRBV7-9 | NA | TGTGCCAGCAGCCCACCTGGAGAATCACCCCTCCACTTT | CASSPPGESPLHF
NA | TRBJ2-1 | TRBV4-2 | NA | TGTGCCAGCAGCCAAGAGGGGGGGGCCAACTACAATGAGCAGTTCTTC | CASSQEGGANYNEQFF
NA | TRBJ2-2 | TRBV5-1 | NA | TGCGCCAGCAGTTTGCCCTCGGTTACCGGGGAGCTGTTTTTT | CASSLPSVTGELFF
NA | TRBJ2-5 | TRBV19 | TRBD2 | TGTGCCAGTAGTATAGGGGGTTCGGGACTAGTTCAAGAGACCCAGTACTTC | CASSIGGSGLVQETQYF
NA | TRBJ1-4 | TRBV18 | NA | TGTGCCAGCTCACCTGAACCGGGGTCAGGGGTTGAAAAACTGTTTTTT | CASSPEPGSGVEKLFF
NA | TRBJ2-1 | TRBV4-3 | NA | TGCGCCAGCAGCCAGGCGGGATCTTCCTACAATGAGCAGTTCTTC | CASSQAGSSYNEQFF
NA | TRBJ1-2 | TRBV6-5 | TRBD1 | TGTGCCAGCAGTTACGTCAGGGGGTACTCTCGCGGCTACACCTTC | CASSYVRGYSRGYTF
once | TRBJ1-3 | TRBV6-6 | TRBD1 | TGTGCCAGCATGGGACAGGGAGGCTCTGGAAACACCATATATTTT | CASMGQGGSGNTIYF
NA | TRBJ2-2 | TRBV4-2 | TRBD1 | TGTGCCAGCAGCCAGGGGACAGGGGCGGCCGGGGAGCTGTTTTTT | CASSQGTGAAGELFF
NA | TRBJ1-4 | TRBV5-1 | NA | TGCGCCAGCAGTCCCGGTGGAGCTACAACTAATGAAAAACTGTTTTTT | CASSPGGATTNEKLFF
NA | TRBJ1-5 | TRBV6-5 | TRBD1 | TGTGCCAGCAGAGGACAGGGAAATCAGCCCCAGCATTTT | CASRGQGNQPQHF
NA | TRBJ2-1 | TRBV6-5 | NA | TGTGCCAGCAGTTCGGGGACTGCGAGCTCCTACAATGAGCAGTTCTTC | CASSSGTASSYNEQFF
NA | TRBJ1-4 | TRBV2 | TRBD1 | TGTGCCAGCAGTTGGACAGGGGACGATGAAAAACTGTTTTTT | CASSWTGDDEKLFF
NA | TRBJ2-3 | TRBV2 | TRBD1 | TGTGCCAGCAGTGAGGACAGGGGGGGGACAGATACGCAGTATTTT | CASSEDRGGTDTQYF
few | TRBJ1-1 | TRBV19 | NA | TGTGCCAGTAGTTCTGGGGGCTCGAACACTGAAGCTTTCTTT | CASSSGGSNTEAFF
NA | TRBJ1-3 | TRBV6-5 | NA | TGTGCCAGCAGTCCCCAGACGGGGACTGGAAACACCATATATTTT | CASSPQTGTGNTIYF